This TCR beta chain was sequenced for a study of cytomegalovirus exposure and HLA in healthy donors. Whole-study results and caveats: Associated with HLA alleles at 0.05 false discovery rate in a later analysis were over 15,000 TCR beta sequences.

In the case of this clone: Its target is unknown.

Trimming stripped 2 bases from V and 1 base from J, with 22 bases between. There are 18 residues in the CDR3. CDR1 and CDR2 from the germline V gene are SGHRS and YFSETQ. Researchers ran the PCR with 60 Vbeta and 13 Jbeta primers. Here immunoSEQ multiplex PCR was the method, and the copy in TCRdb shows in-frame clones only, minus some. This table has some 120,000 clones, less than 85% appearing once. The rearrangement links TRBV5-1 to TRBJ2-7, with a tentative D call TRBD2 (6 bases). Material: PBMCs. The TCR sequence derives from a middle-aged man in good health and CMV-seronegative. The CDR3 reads CASSLRAGTNRKSYEQYF. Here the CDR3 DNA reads TGCGCCAGCAGCTTAAGGGCGGGAACCAATAGAAAATCCTACGAGCAGTACTTC.